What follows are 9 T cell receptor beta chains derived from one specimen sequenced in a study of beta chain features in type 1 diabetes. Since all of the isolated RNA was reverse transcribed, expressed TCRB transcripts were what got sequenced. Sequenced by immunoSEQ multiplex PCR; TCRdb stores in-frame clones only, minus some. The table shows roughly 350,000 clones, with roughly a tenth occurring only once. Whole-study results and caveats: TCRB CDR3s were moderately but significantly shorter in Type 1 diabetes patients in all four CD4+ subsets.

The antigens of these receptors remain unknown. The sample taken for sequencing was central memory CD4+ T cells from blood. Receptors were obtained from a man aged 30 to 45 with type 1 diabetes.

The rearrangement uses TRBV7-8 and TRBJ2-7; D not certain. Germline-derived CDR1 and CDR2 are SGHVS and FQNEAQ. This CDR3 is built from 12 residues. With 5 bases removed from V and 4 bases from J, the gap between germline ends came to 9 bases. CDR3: CASSHPGYEQYF. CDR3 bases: TGTGCCAGCAGCCATCCAGGTTACGAGCAGTACTTC.

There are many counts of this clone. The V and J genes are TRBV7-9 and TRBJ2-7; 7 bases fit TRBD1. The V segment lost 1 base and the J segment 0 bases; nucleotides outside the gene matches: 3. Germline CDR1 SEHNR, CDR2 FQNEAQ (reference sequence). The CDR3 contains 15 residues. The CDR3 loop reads CASSLGRGSSYEQYF. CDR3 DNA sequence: TGTGCCAGCAGCTTAGGCAGGGGGAGCTCCTACGAGCAGTACTTC.

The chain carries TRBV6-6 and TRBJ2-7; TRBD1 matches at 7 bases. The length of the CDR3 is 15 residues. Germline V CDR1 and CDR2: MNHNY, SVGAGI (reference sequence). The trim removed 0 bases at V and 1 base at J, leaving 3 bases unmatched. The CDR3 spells CASSYSRGQSYEQYF. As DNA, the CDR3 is TGTGCCAGCAGTTACTCGAGGGGGCAATCCTACGAGCAGTACTTC.

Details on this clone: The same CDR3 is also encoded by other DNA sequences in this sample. CDR3: CASSRRETQYF. The CDR3 DNA follows: TGTGCCAGCAGTCGTAGAGAGACCCAGTACTTC. The gene calls are TRBV7-6 and TRBJ2-5, with no clear D. The CDR3 is 11 amino acids. Per the germline V gene, CDR1 is SGHVS and CDR2 is FNYEAQ. Trimming left V 6 bases short and J 4 bases short, with 6 bases between.

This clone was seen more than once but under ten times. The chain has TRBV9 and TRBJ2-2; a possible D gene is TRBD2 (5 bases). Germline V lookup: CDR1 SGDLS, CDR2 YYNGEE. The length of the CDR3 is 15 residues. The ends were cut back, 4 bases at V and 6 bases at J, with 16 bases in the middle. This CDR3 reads CASSYQQTGAGELFF. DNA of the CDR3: TGTGCCAGCAGCTACCAACAGACCGGGGCCGGGGAGCTGTTTTTT.

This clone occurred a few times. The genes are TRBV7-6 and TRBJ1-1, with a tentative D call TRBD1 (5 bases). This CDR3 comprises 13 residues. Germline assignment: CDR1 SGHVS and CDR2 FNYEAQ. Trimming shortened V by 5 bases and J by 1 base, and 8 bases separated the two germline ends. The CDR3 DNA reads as TGTGCCAGCAGCACCGGACAGAACACTGAAGCTTTCTTT. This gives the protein CASSTGQNTEAFF.

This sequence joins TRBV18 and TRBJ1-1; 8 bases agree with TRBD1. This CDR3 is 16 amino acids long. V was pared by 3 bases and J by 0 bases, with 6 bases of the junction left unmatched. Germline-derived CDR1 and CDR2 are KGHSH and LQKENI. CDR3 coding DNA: TGTGCCAGCTCACCGTCAGGGACAGGACTGAACACTGAAGCTTTCTTT. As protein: CASSPSGTGLNTEAFF.

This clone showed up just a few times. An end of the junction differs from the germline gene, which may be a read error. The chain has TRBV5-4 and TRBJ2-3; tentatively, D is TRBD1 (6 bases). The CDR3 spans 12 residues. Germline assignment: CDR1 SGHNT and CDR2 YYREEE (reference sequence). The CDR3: CASSLQGDTQYF. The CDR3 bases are TGCGCCAGCAGCCTACAGGGAGATACGCAGTATTTT.

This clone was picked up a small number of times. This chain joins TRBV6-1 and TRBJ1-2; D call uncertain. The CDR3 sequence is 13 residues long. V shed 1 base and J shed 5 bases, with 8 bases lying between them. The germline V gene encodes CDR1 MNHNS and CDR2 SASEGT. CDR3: CASSEGSQYGYTF. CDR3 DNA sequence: TGTGCCAGCAGTGAAGGTTCGCAATATGGCTACACCTTC.